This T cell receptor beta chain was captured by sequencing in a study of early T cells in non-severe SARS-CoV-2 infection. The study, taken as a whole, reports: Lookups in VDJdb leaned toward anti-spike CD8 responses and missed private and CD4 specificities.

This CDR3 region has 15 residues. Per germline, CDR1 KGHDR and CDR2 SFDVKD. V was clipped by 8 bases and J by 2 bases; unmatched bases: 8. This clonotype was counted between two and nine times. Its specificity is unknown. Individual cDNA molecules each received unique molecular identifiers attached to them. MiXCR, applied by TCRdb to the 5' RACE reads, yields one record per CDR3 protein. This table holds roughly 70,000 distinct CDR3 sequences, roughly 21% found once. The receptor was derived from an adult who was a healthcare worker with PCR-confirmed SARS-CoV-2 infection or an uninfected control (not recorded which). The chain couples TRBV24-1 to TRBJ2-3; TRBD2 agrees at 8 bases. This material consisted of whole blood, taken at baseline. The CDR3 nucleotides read TGTGCCACCAATAAAGCGGGGGTGAACACAGATACGCAGTATTTT. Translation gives CATNKAGVNTDTQYF.